The clone carrying this T cell receptor (beta chain) has more than one count but fewer than ten. What it binds is unknown. It was healthy bone marrow donors who served as donors. The data were taken from a study of cytomegalovirus exposure and HLA in healthy donors. The overall study: Of all 370 or so donors who were genotyped, around 79% belonged to the Caucasian-associated ancestry cluster. Study conclusions and caveats: Exclusion as indistinguishable affected some V segments, including TRBV6-2 and TRBV6-3. In a later analysis, HLA-C alleles had the fewest associated TCRs, DRB1 alleles the most.

Germline V lookup: CDR1 LNHDA, CDR2 SQIVND (reference sequence). V was clipped by 2 bases and J by 1 base; unmatched bases: 5. The CDR3 loop spans 16 amino acids. The PCR made use of 60 Vbeta and 13 Jbeta primers. The data were produced by immunoSEQ multiplex PCR, yet TCRdb's version contains in-frame clones alone and is incomplete. The repertoire includes about 170,000 clones, 75% to 85% of them detected once, and 1.5% to 2% sits in the top ten. Sequencing input: PBMCs. The source of this sequence is a woman younger than 35 in good health and CMV-seronegative. The V call is TRBV19, the J call TRBJ1-5, with 7 nucleotides matching TRBD1. CDR3 protein: CASSIQGDGSNQPQHF. DNA of the CDR3: TGTGCCAGTAGTATACAGGGGGACGGGAGCAATCAGCCCCAGCATTTT. Full variable domain (missing parts from reference TRBV19 and TRBJ1-5): DGGITQSPKYLFRKEGQNVTLSCEQNLNHDAMYWYRQDPGQGLRLIYYSQIVNDFQKGDIAEGYSVSREKKESFPLTVTSAQKNPTAFYLCASSIQGDGSNQPQHFGDGTRLSIL.